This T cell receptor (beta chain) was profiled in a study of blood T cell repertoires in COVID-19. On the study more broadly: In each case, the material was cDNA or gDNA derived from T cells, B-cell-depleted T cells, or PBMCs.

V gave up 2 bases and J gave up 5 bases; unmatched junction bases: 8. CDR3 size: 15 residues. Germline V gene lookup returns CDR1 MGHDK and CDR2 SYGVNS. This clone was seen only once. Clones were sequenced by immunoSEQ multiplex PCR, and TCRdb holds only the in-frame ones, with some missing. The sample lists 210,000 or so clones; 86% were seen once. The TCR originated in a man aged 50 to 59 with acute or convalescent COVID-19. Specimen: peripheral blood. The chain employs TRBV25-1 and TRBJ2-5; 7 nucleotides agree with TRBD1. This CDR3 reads CASSEQGQKDETQYF. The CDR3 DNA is TGTGCCAGCAGTGAACAGGGACAGAAGGATGAGACCCAGTACTTC.